One sample yielded the 8 T cell receptor beta chains listed below, sequenced in a study of blood T cells in healthy people across ages (dated by TCRdb to 2014 to 2015). Libraries came from 5' RACE. The run used an Illumina HiSeq 2500. A second PCR of roughly 7 to 11 cycles was performed with a sample-barcoded 5' primer and a J-beta primer mix. TCRdb reprocessing: public reads trimmed at Q25 with fastp, clones called with MiXCR, in-frame beta chains kept. Rows matching on CDR3 protein sequence are summarized as one entry with the most common DNA and genes. Recorded for this sample are about 640,000 distinct CDR3 sequences; under 65% of them occurred a single time. The ten biggest clones cover around 37% of the sample. What was sequenced was blood. Source of these receptors: a man aged 55 to 69 in good health.

The chain links TRBV7-2 to TRBJ2-3; 14 nucleotides line up with TRBD2. Per germline, CDR1 SGHTA and CDR2 FQGNSA. V shed 5 bases, J shed 7 bases, and the junction held 11 bases outside the gene matches. This CDR3 is built from 17 residues. CDR3 sequence reads: CASSLGLAGGAGYTQYF. The CDR3, as DNA: TGTGCCAGCAGCCTCGGACTAGCGGGGGGAGCGGGTTATACGCAGTATTTT.

This CDR3 reads CASSQDPRGVSSCGYTF. The CDR3 nucleotides read TGTGCCAGCAGCCAAGACCCGAGAGGGGTGAGCTCTTGTGGCTACACCTTC. This chain uses TRBV4-2 with TRBJ1-2; tentatively, D is TRBD1 (5 bases). V gave up 0 bases and J gave up 7 bases, with 21 bases separating them. The CDR3 consists of 17 residues. CDR1 LGHNA and CDR2 YNFKEQ come from the germline V gene.

This clonotype was seen only once. This rearrangement joins TRBV28 to TRBJ1-2; a possible D gene is TRBD1 (6 bases). The CDR3 has 14 residues. Per the germline V gene, CDR1 is MDHEN and CDR2 is SYDVKM. V lost 2 bases and J lost 8, with 15 bases in between. CDR3 DNA: TGTGCCAGCAGTTTAACACCGGGACAAGGAGGCTACACCTTC. Residues: CASSLTPGQGGYTF.

The chain joins TRBV20-1 to TRBJ2-3; 9 nucleotides line up with TRBD1. The CDR3 is 16 amino acids. Germline V CDR1 and CDR2: DFQATT, SNEGSKA (reference sequence). The junction had 6 bases not matched to a gene; V was cut back by 0 bases and J by 2 bases. CDR3 DNA sequence: TGCAGTGCTAGAGATGGGGGACAGGGCAACACAGATACGCAGTATTTT. Its translation: CSARDGGQGNTDTQYF.

This chain links TRBV20-1 with TRBJ2-7; the D call may be TRBD1 or TRBD2 (7 bases each). The germline V gene encodes CDR1 DFQATT and CDR2 SNEGSKA (reference sequence). V lost 4 bases, J lost 0 bases, and 13 bases lay in between. The CDR3 length is 14 residues. The CDR3: CSAMAGDSSYEQYF. The CDR3 coding sequence is TGCAGTGCTATGGCGGGGGACAGCTCCTACGAGCAGTACTTC.

This clonotype has just a few counts. The chain uses TRBV10-3 and TRBJ2-1; 8 nucleotides agree with TRBD2. CDR1 is ENHRY and CDR2 is SYGVKD in the germline V gene. The CDR3 length is 13 residues. Trimming cost V 6 bases and J 5 bases; bases outside gene matches: 3. This CDR3 reads CAISPGLDNEQFF. The CDR3 DNA is TGTGCCATCAGCCCGGGACTAGACAATGAGCAGTTCTTC.

This clonotype was observed a handful of times. V and J are TRBV7-6 and TRBJ2-3, with 11 positions matching TRBD2. In germline, CDR1 is SGHVS, CDR2 FNYEAQ. V lost 5 bases, J lost 8 bases, and 9 bases stayed unmatched. CDR3 length: 15 residues. DNA for the CDR3: TGTGCCAGCAGCGGTAGCGGGGGGGTTCTAGGTACGCAGTATTTT. Translating it yields CASSGSGGVLGTQYF.

The genes are TRBV12-3 or TRBV12-4 and TRBJ1-2, with TRBD1 matching 7 bases. V dropped 2 bases and J dropped 0; count of bases not matched to a gene: 6. The CDR3 has 16 residues. CDR3: CASSLWGQSSNYGYTF. The CDR3 DNA reads as TGTGCCAGCAGTTTATGGGGACAGAGCTCTAACTATGGCTACACCTTC.